These T cell receptor beta chains were read from a single sample in a study of blood T cell repertoires in COVID-19. Generated by immunoSEQ multiplex PCR, the TCRdb table keeps only in-frame clones and is missing some. The top ten clones hold more than 30% of a sample with 110,000 or so clones, around 86% of them seen once. The sample taken for sequencing was peripheral blood. All receptors come from a man older than 75 with acute or convalescent COVID-19. CDR3s include the opening cysteine and the closing phenylalanine or tryptophan. Fields, in order: J gene, V gene, D gene, clone size, CDR3 protein, CDR3 DNA. D genes are given only for firm matches. Only part of the rows carry a size: once, few, many, or a class if the clone is expanded.

TRBJ2-1	TRBV5-1	TRBD1	NA	CASSATGRTYNEQFF	TGCGCCAGCAGCGCGACAGGGCGGACGTACAATGAGCAGTTCTTC
TRBJ2-3	TRBV27	TRBD1	NA	CASSLEGGSTQYF	TGTGCCAGCAGTTTAGAAGGGGGCAGTACGCAGTATTTT
TRBJ2-1	TRBV9	TRBD2	once	CASSVQAGGGNEQFF	TGTGCCAGCAGCGTACAAGCGGGGGGCGGCAATGAGCAGTTCTTC
TRBJ2-3	TRBV5-1	NA	NA	CASSNGGIGSTDTQYF	TGCGCCAGCAGTAATGGGGGGATAGGGAGCACAGATACGCAGTATTTT
TRBJ2-5	TRBV2	TRBD2	few	CASSEAAGGVQETQYF	TGTGCCAGCAGTGAAGCGGCGGGGGGGGTCCAAGAGACCCAGTACTTC
TRBJ2-7	TRBV28	TRBD1	NA	CASRHAGTGGYEQYF	TGTGCCAGCAGACATGCCGGGACAGGGGGCTACGAGCAGTACTTC
TRBJ1-3	TRBV10-3	NA	NA	CAISQLGGGNTIYF	TGTGCCATCTCCCAACTCGGGGGAGGAAACACCATATATTTT
TRBJ2-1	TRBV6-5	TRBD2	NA	CASISSGSPTNEQFF	TGTGCCAGCATTTCTAGCGGGAGCCCCACCAATGAGCAGTTCTTC
TRBJ1-5	TRBV7-2	NA	NA	CASSFYGPPGAQPQHF	TGTGCCAGCAGCTTCTACGGCCCTCCAGGGGCCCAGCCCCAGCATTTT
TRBJ2-3	TRBV24-1	TRBD2	NA	CATSDTSLAGTDTQYF	TGTGCCACCAGTGATACGTCACTAGCGGGGACAGATACGCAGTATTTT
TRBJ2-7	TRBV27	NA	NA	CASSPSYGYEQYF	TGTGCCAGCAGTCCTTCCTATGGCTACGAGCAGTACTTC
TRBJ2-5	TRBV5-8	TRBD1	NA	CASSPGQGRETQYF	TGTGCCAGCAGCCCGGGACAGGGCCGAGAGACCCAGTACTTC
TRBJ1-1	TRBV30	NA	NA	CAWSQFRVNTEAFF	TGTGCCTGGAGCCAATTCAGGGTGAACACTGAAGCTTTCTTT
TRBJ1-2	TRBV28	TRBD1	NA	CASSFTGTGGTYGYTF	TGTGCCAGCAGTTTTACCGGGACAGGGGGCACCTATGGCTACACCTTC
TRBJ1-2	TRBV19	NA	NA	CASTPGGSNYGYTF	TGTGCCAGTACTCCTGGGGGCAGCAACTATGGCTACACCTTC
TRBJ1-6	TRBV6-5	NA	NA	CASSKSGTWNSPLHF	TGTGCCAGCAGTAAATCCGGGACTTGGAATTCACCCCTCCACTTT
TRBJ2-1	TRBV10-1	TRBD2	few	CASSVVAGSYNEQFF	TGCGCCAGCAGTGTTGTAGCGGGCTCCTACAATGAGCAGTTCTTC
TRBJ2-2	TRBV7-9	NA	few	CASSFQHLNTGELFF	TGTGCCAGCAGCTTTCAACATTTGAACACCGGGGAGCTGTTTTTT
TRBJ1-5	TRBV19	NA	few	CASSIRQLAFQLNQPQHF	TGTGCCAGTAGTATAAGGCAGCTAGCCTTCCAGTTAAATCAGCCCCAGCATTTT
TRBJ1-1	TRBV11-2	TRBD1	NA	CASSPDRGLGAFF	TGTGCCAGCAGCCCCGACAGGGGGCTTGGGGCTTTCTTT
TRBJ1-1	TRBV28	TRBD1	NA	CASSGSWTGGGEAFF	TGTGCCAGCAGTGGGAGTTGGACAGGGGGTGGTGAAGCTTTCTTT
TRBJ2-5	TRBV3-1/TRBV3-2	NA	NA	CASSQDPAREETQYF	TGTGCCAGCAGCCAAGATCCGGCCAGGGAAGAGACCCAGTACTTC
TRBJ2-2	TRBV11-2	NA	NA	CASSPLREAAGELFF	TGTGCCAGCAGCCCTCTACGAGAGGCGGCCGGGGAGCTGTTTTTT
TRBJ2-7	TRBV2	NA	few	CASRLTGPAYEQYF	TGTGCCAGCAGGCTCACAGGGCCAGCCTACGAGCAGTACTTC
TRBJ2-2	TRBV28	TRBD1	once	CASSSSGTGGTGELFF	TGTGCCAGCAGTTCCTCCGGGACAGGGGGCACCGGGGAGCTGTTTTTT
TRBJ2-3	TRBV4-2	NA	NA	CASSSQGTDTQYF	TGTGCCAGCAGCTCACAGGGCACAGATACGCAGTATTTT
TRBJ2-1	TRBV6-5	TRBD1	NA	CASSPGQGPFNEQFF	TGTGCCAGCAGCCCGGGACAGGGCCCTTTCAATGAGCAGTTCTTC
TRBJ2-5	TRBV7-9	TRBD2	NA	CASSLTSGSFETQYF	TGTGCCAGCAGCCTAACTAGCGGGAGTTTTGAGACCCAGTACTTC
TRBJ2-3	TRBV7-3	NA	NA	CASSPGTEGDTQYF	TGTGCCAGCAGCCCTGGCACCGAGGGAGATACGCAGTATTTT
TRBJ1-2	TRBV10-3	TRBD1	NA	CAIRTGTYGYTF	TGTGCCATCAGGACAGGGACCTATGGCTACACCTTC
TRBJ1-2	TRBV3-1/TRBV3-2	NA	NA	CASSRIPRSTAGYTF	TGTGCCAGCAGCCGAATCCCCAGGTCCACGGCGGGCTACACCTTC
TRBJ1-5	TRBV6-6	NA	NA	CASSYGQTYSNQPQHF	TGTGCCAGCAGTTACGGACAAACTTATAGCAATCAGCCCCAGCATTTT
TRBJ2-7	TRBV27	NA	few	CASSPHSYEQYF	TGTGCCAGCAGTCCCCACTCCTACGAGCAGTACTTC
TRBJ2-3	TRBV2	TRBD1	NA	CASSLDRGSTDTQYF	TGTGCCAGCTCATTGGACAGGGGATCCACAGATACGCAGTATTTT
TRBJ1-2	TRBV7-3	TRBD1	NA	CASSSRQGEGYTF	TGTGCCAGCAGCTCAAGACAGGGGGAGGGCTACACCTTC
TRBJ1-1	TRBV28	TRBD1	NA	CASSSPTGGGSEAFF	TGTGCCAGCAGTTCACCGACAGGGGGCGGCTCTGAAGCTTTCTTT
TRBJ1-4	TRBV6-6	TRBD1	NA	CASSYEGTGGEKLFF	TGTGCCAGCAGTTACGAAGGGACAGGGGGCGAAAAACTGTTTTTT
TRBJ1-2	TRBV29-1	TRBD1	few	CSVTGQVNYGYTF	TGCAGCGTAACGGGACAGGTGAACTATGGCTACACCTTC
TRBJ1-6	TRBV5-1	TRBD1	NA	CASSQGQGDNSPLHF	TGCGCCAGCAGCCAAGGACAGGGGGATAATTCACCCCTCCACTTT
TRBJ2-7	TRBV5-6	TRBD1	NA	CASSLGQGAIRSYEQYF	TGTGCCAGCAGCTTGGGACAGGGGGCGATACGTAGCTACGAGCAGTACTTC
TRBJ1-1	TRBV28	NA	NA	CASSLPGRGNTEAFF	TGTGCCAGCAGTTTACCCGGAAGGGGGAACACTGAAGCTTTCTTT
TRBJ2-1	TRBV9	TRBD1	NA	CASSVQGVTDEQFF	TGTGCCAGCAGCGTACAGGGGGTTACGGATGAGCAGTTCTTC
TRBJ1-2	TRBV28	NA	once	CASSLDVLSGYTF	TGTGCCAGCAGTCTAGATGTCCTCTCTGGCTACACCTTC
TRBJ1-5	TRBV29-1	TRBD1	NA	CSVLTGGSNQPQHF	TGCAGCGTTCTGACAGGGGGTAGCAATCAGCCCCAGCATTTT
TRBJ2-7	TRBV18	NA	NA	CASSPERAAAYEQYF	TGTGCCAGCTCACCAGAGCGTGCGGCAGCCTACGAGCAGTACTTC
TRBJ2-7	TRBV6-5	TRBD1	NA	CASSYSGQGLAYEQYF	TGTGCCAGCAGTTACTCAGGACAGGGTCTCGCCTACGAGCAGTACTTC
TRBJ1-4	TRBV6-1	TRBD1	NA	CASSDRTGAGEKLFF	TGTGCCAGCAGTGACAGAACAGGGGCTGGTGAAAAACTGTTTTTT
TRBJ1-5	TRBV19	NA	NA	CASSIRGNQPQHF	TGTGCCAGTAGTATACGGGGCAATCAGCCCCAGCATTTT
TRBJ2-4	TRBV5-1	NA	NA	CASSLQGSAKNIQYF	TGCGCCAGCAGCTTGCAGGGAAGCGCCAAAAACATTCAGTACTTC
TRBJ1-1	TRBV28	NA	NA	CASTLAGGGHTEAFF	TGTGCCAGCACCCTGGCGGGAGGAGGCCACACTGAAGCTTTCTTT
TRBJ2-7	TRBV10-3	NA	few	CAISELSSYEQYF	TGTGCCATCAGTGAGCTGAGCTCCTACGAGCAGTACTTC
TRBJ1-2	TRBV28	TRBD1	NA	CASSLTGTGGAGYTF	TGTGCCAGCAGCCTGACAGGGACAGGGGGCGCTGGCTACACCTTC
TRBJ2-2	TRBV6-5	TRBD1	NA	CASSFDRGFRELFF	TGTGCCAGCAGCTTTGACAGGGGGTTTAGGGAGCTGTTTTTT
TRBJ1-5	TRBV18	NA	many	CASSPTGYGNQPQHF	TGTGCCAGCTCACCTACAGGGTACGGCAATCAGCCCCAGCATTTT
TRBJ1-1	TRBV14	NA	NA	CASSQKQGRAEAFF	TGTGCCAGCAGCCAGAAACAGGGACGCGCTGAAGCTTTCTTT
TRBJ1-4	TRBV20-1	TRBD1	NA	CSASYRGLDNEKLFF	TGCAGTGCTAGTTACAGGGGGCTGGATAATGAAAAACTGTTTTTT
TRBJ2-5	TRBV24-1	TRBD1	once	CATSDSDRVETQYF	TGTGCCACCAGTGACTCGGACAGGGTTGAGACCCAGTACTTC